This is a list of T cell receptor beta chains from one sample in a study of breast tumors, draining lymph nodes, adjacent tissues. TCRdb redid the calling of the multiplex PCR reads with MiXCR, one entry per CDR3 protein. The sample has approximately 12,000 distinct CDR3 sequences, approximately 50% seen once; the top ten hold 41%. The source material was tumor-adjacent breast tissue. The receptors come from a female donor with breast cancer. Some clones in this sample may be carry-over from other donors' samples. The CDR3 runs from the conserved cysteine through the conserved F or W. Fields, in order: J gene, clone size, D gene, V gene, CDR3 protein, CDR3 DNA. The D gene is left open where the match is weak. Clone size is not always given. Where it is, it says once, few, many or a class for expanded clones.

J: TRBJ2-2; size: .; D: TRBD2; V: TRBV6-5; CDR3: CASTTRLADLPGELFF; DNA: TGTGCCAGCACCACTAGACTAGCGGACCTTCCCGGGGAGCTGTTTTTT
J: TRBJ1-6; size: .; D: .; V: TRBV14; CDR3: CASSRDQGAGSPLHF; DNA: TGTGCCAGCAGCCGAGATCAAGGGGCCGGTTCACCCCTCCACTTT
J: TRBJ2-7; size: .; D: TRBD2; V: TRBV7-2; CDR3: CASSSIAGREQYF; DNA: TGTGCCAGCAGCTCAATAGCGGGACGGGAGCAGTACTTC
J: TRBJ2-1; size: medium-sized; D: .; V: TRBV20-1; CDR3: CSATSNSIIAEQFF; DNA: TGCAGTGCAACGAGCAACAGTATAATCGCTGAGCAGTTCTTC
J: TRBJ2-1; size: many; D: TRBD2; V: TRBV3-1; CDR3: CASSVLGRSSYNEQFF; DNA: TGTGCCAGCAGCGTCCTCGGGAGGAGCTCCTACAATGAGCAGTTCTTC
J: TRBJ2-7; size: few; D: .; V: TRBV7-2; CDR3: CASSLQGGSYEQYF; DNA: TGTGCCAGCAGCTTGCAGGGGGGTTCCTACGAGCAGTACTTC
J: TRBJ2-7; size: medium-sized; D: .; V: TRBV6-6; CDR3: CASQPGGPYEQYF; DNA: TGTGCCAGTCAACCCGGGGGTCCGTACGAGCAGTACTTC
J: TRBJ2-3; size: medium-sized; D: .; V: TRBV20-1; CDR3: CSARGTDTQYF; DNA: TGCAGTGCTAGAGGCACAGATACGCAGTATTTT
J: TRBJ1-6; size: few; D: .; V: TRBV19; CDR3: CASREGNRADDSPLHF; DNA: TGTGCCAGTAGGGAAGGGAACAGGGCGGACGATTCACCCCTCCACTTT
J: TRBJ2-1; size: .; D: TRBD2; V: TRBV9; CDR3: CASSVGSGGYNEQFF; DNA: TGTGCCAGCAGCGTAGGAAGCGGGGGCTACAATGAGCAGTTCTTC